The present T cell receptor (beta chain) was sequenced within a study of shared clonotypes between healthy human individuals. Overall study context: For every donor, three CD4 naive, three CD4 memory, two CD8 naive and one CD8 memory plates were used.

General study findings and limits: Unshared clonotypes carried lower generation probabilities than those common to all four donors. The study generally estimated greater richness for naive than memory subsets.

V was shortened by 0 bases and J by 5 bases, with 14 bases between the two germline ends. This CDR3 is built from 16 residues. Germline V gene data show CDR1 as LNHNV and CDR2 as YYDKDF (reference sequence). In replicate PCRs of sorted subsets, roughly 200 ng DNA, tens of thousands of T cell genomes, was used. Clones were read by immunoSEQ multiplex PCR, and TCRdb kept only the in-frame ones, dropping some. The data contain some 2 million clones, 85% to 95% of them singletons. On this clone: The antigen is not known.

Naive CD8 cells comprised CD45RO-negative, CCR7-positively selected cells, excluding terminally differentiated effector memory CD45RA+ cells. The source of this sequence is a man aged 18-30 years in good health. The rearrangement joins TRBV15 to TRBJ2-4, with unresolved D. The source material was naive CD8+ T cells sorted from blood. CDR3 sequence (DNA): TGTGCCACCAGCAGAGATGAGCTCGGTCGGGAAAACATTCAGTACTTC. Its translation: CATSRDELGRENIQYF.